The T cell receptor beta chain described here comes from a study of T cell responses to AZD1222 COVID-19 vaccine. Study conclusions and caveats: Vaccine-associated CD4 TCRs spanned spike, dominant at 160-218 and 743-854. Repertoires were obtained solely post-peak T cell response. Donors were chiefly white British, with a greater number of females, and clonal diversity was perhaps underestimated.

Pooling covered second doses at about 4 or about 12 weeks. The CDR3 contains 15 residues. CDR1 and CDR2 (germline): MNHEY, SVGAGI. The ends lost 2 bases at V and 6 bases at J; junction bases unmatched: 3. For this clone: Its antigen is still unknown.

Generated by immunoSEQ multiplex PCR, the TCRdb table keeps only in-frame clones and is missing some. Found here are some 67,000 clones, 83% of them singletons; the top ten hold 5.5% to 8%. Sample: peripheral blood, taken 28 days after the second AZD1222 dose. The clonotype originates from an adult who received the AZD1222 COVID-19 vaccine. V is TRBV6-5 and J is TRBJ1-4; TRBD1 matches at 10 bases. The CDR3 here is CASSYTTGGDEKLFF. The CDR3 nucleotides are TGTGCCAGCAGTTACACGACAGGGGGCGATGAAAAACTGTTTTTT.